What follows are 20 T cell receptor beta chains derived from one specimen sequenced in a study of OX40 agonist ivuxolimab in advanced cancers. The library came from the immunoSEQ multiplex PCR assay. Imported from immuneACCESS, the table was reduced by TCRdb to in-frame sequences with V and J called. These copies leave out some clones; in studies compared against another copy, an unresolved V gene accounts for under half, and the cause of the remainder is not known. For this sample the table gives about 66,000 clones, of which 85% were detected only once. Of the sample, approximately 0.68% is held by the ten largest clones. This material consisted of CD4+ or CD8+ T cells sorted from blood, taken in a trial of the OX40 agonist ivuxolimab. The source of these receptors is an adult with an advanced solid tumor such as melanoma, head and neck, liver or kidney cancer.

The chain is built from TRBV27 and TRBJ2-1; 7 nucleotides match TRBD1. Losses at the gene ends were 3 bases for V and 2 bases for J; bases not matched to a gene: 4. This CDR3 region has 15 residues. The germline V gene has CDR1 MNHEY and CDR2 SMNVEV (reference sequence). CDR3 DNA sequence: TGTGCCAGCAGTTTGAGGCAGGGGGCCTACAATGAGCAGTTCTTC. It encodes CASSLRQGAYNEQFF.

V is TRBV6-5 and J is TRBJ2-7; D unclear. The germline CDR1 and CDR2 sequences are MNHEY and SVGAGI. The CDR3 extends over 13 amino acids. V was trimmed by 4 bases and J by 6 bases, leaving 13 bases between them. This CDR3 is CASSFGPWGEQYF. The CDR3 DNA is TGTGCCAGCAGTTTTGGGCCTTGGGGCGAGCAGTACTTC.

This chain joins TRBV19 and TRBJ1-2; 8 bases match TRBD1. The V gene's germline CDR1 is LNHDA and CDR2 SQIVND (reference sequence). The junction had 8 bases not matched to a gene; V was cut back by 7 bases and J by 4 bases. This CDR3 contains 14 residues. In DNA, the CDR3 is TGTGCCAGTAACGATCCAGGGGGCCGCTATGGCTACACCTTC. Its protein product is CASNDPGGRYGYTF.

This sequence joins TRBV9 and TRBJ1-1; 8 bases match TRBD1. This CDR3 has 17 amino acids. V lost 0 bases to trimming and J lost 0 bases; unmatched junction nucleotides: 7. CDR1 and CDR2 from the germline V gene are SGDLS and YYNGEE. In nucleotides, the CDR3 is TGTGCCAGCAGCGTAGGCAGGGGGCTGGTAATGAACACTGAAGCTTTCTTT. This encodes CASSVGRGLVMNTEAFF.

CDR3 nucleotides: TGTGCCAGCTCACAGGGCTTTTCGGAAAAACTGTTTTTT. Protein product: CASSQGFSEKLFF. The rearrangement uses TRBV18 and TRBJ1-4; D not resolved. Per the germline V gene, CDR1 is KGHSH and CDR2 is LQKENI. This CDR3 has 13 amino acids. V was shortened by 4 bases and J by 8 bases, with 11 bases between the two germline ends.

The chain carries TRBV7-2 and TRBJ2-5; tentative D call: TRBD1 (5 bases). Trimming cost V 4 bases and J 5 bases, with 8 bases left between them. Germline V gives CDR1 SGHTA, CDR2 FQGNSA. The CDR3 sequence is 12 residues long. The CDR3 here is CASSSWGETQYF. CDR3 in DNA: TGTGCCAGCAGCTCCTGGGGCGAGACCCAGTACTTC. The full variable domain, in which reference TRBV7-2 and TRBJ2-5 provide the parts outside the CDR3, is GAGVSQSPSNKVTEKGKDVELRCDPISGHTALYWYRQSLGQGLEFLIYFQGNSAPDKSGLPSDRFSAERTGGSVSTLTIQRTQQEDSAVYLCASSSWGETQYFGPGTRLLVL.

V usage is TRBV29-1 and J usage is TRBJ2-3; D may be TRBD1 or TRBD2 (5 bases each). CDR3 length: 13 residues. Trimming stripped 3 bases from V and 5 bases from J, with 12 bases between. Germline V CDR1 and CDR2: SQVTM, ANQGSEA. The CDR3 DNA reads TGCAGCGTTGATAGAGGGGCGAGAGATACGCAGTATTTT. Protein: CSVDRGARDTQYF.

The chain couples TRBV29-1 to TRBJ1-3, with D uncertain. Trimming took 7 bases from V and 0 from J, leaving 10 bases between them. CDR1 and CDR2 from the germline V gene are SQVTM and ANQGSEA. The CDR3 has 13 residues. CDR3 amino acids: CSAVVNSGNTIYF. The CDR3 DNA reads as TGCAGCGCCGTCGTGAACTCTGGAAACACCATATATTTT.

The chain is built from TRBV4-3 and TRBJ2-7; D unclear. The CDR3 runs to 17 residues. Germline values: CDR1 LGHNA, CDR2 YSLEER. V was trimmed by 0 bases and J by 2 bases, leaving 17 bases between them. The CDR3 nucleotides are TGCGCCAGCAGCCAAGATTTTCGGGCAGACTTCCCCTACGAGCAGTACTTC. It specifies CASSQDFRADFPYEQYF.

The chain employs TRBV7-3 and TRBJ2-5; D not certain. Trimming shortened V by 1 base and J by 7 bases, and 16 bases separated the two germline ends. The length of the CDR3 is 15 residues. In germline, CDR1 is SGHTA, CDR2 FQGTGA. CDR3 region: CASSLMLSVWGTQYF. CDR3 DNA sequence: TGTGCCAGCAGCTTAATGCTTTCCGTATGGGGGACCCAGTACTTC.

V usage is TRBV6-1 and J usage is TRBJ2-5; perhaps TRBD2 as D (6 bases). Germline V gene data show CDR1 as MNHNS and CDR2 as SASEGT. Trimming removed 8 bases from V and 4 bases from J, with 17 bases in between. The CDR3 sequence is 14 residues long. CDR3 coding DNA: TGTGCCAGCCATCGGGGGAATCGGCGAGAGACCCAGTACTTC. It yields the protein CASHRGNRRETQYF.

J is TRBJ1-1 and V is TRBV5-4, with D possibly TRBD1 on 6 matching bases. Germline V gene data show CDR1 as SGHNT and CDR2 as YYREEE (reference sequence). The CDR3 runs to 15 residues. Trimming stripped 5 bases from V and 7 bases from J, with 21 bases between. The chain's CDR3 is CASRRDTSGGDEAFF. In DNA, the CDR3 is TGTGCCAGCAGGCGGGACACTTCAGGAGGGGATGAAGCTTTCTTT. The entire variable domain, with the rest obtained from reference TRBV5-4 and TRBJ1-1, is as follows: ETGVTQSPTHLIKTRGQQVTLRCSSQSGHNTVSWYQQALGQGPQFIFQYYREEENGRGNFPPRFSGLQFPNYSSELNVNALELDDSALYLCASRRDTSGGDEAFFGQGTRLTVV.

The genes are TRBV5-3 and TRBJ2-7, with 7 bases matching TRBD1. TRBV5-3 is given ORF status, its function remaining uncertain. V shed 0 bases, J shed 13 bases, and the junction held 4 bases outside the gene matches. CDR3 size: 11 residues. The CDR3 sequence: CARSLEQGVYF. CDR3 bases: TGTGCCAGAAGCTTGGAGCAGGGGGTTTACTTC.

This clone was recorded once. The rearrangement uses TRBV5-4 and TRBJ2-6, with 9 bases lining up with TRBD1. V lost 0 bases and J lost 0; bases outside the gene matches: 7. There are 19 residues in the CDR3. Germline V CDR1 and CDR2: SGHNT, YYREEE (reference sequence). The CDR3 spells CASSLGGQGSSSGANVLTF. Written as DNA, the CDR3 is TGTGCCAGCAGCTTGGGGGGACAGGGCTCTTCCTCTGGGGCCAACGTCCTGACTTTC.

This sequence joins TRBV5-1 and TRBJ2-5; 7 nucleotides align to TRBD1. The CDR3 sequence is 15 residues long. The V gene's germline CDR1 is SGHRS and CDR2 YFSETQ. The V gene end was trimmed by 0 bases and the J gene end by 5 bases; junction bases not matched to a gene: 7. The CDR3 spells CASSLGAGQEETQYF. The CDR3 DNA follows: TGCGCCAGCAGCTTGGGGGCCGGACAGGAGGAGACCCAGTACTTC.

The V gene is TRBV2, the J gene TRBJ2-3; 8 nucleotides line up with TRBD1. V shed 4 bases and J 5 bases; nucleotides not matched to a gene: 8. Germline V gene data show CDR1 as SNHLY and CDR2 as FYNNEI. CDR3 size: 15 residues. This CDR3 reads CASSATGQGRDTQYF. The CDR3 DNA follows: TGTGCCAGCAGTGCTACCGGACAGGGCAGAGATACGCAGTATTTT.

This chain connects TRBV7-9 to TRBJ1-5; 7 bases are shared with TRBD1. Germline loops: CDR1 SEHNR, CDR2 FQNEAQ (reference sequence). The CDR3 spans 14 residues. The junction had 8 bases not matched to a gene; V was cut back by 5 bases and J by 7 bases. CDR3 sequence (DNA): TGTGCCAGCAGCCCCGACAGGGATGGACAGCCCCAGCATTTT. Residues: CASSPDRDGQPQHF.

CDR3 coding DNA: TGCGCCAGCAGCTTGGTTGGGGGTGAATACGAGCAGTACTTC. This translates into CASSLVGGEYEQYF. The V call is TRBV5-1, the J call TRBJ2-7, with D perhaps TRBD1 or TRBD2 (5 bases each). CDR1 is SGHRS and CDR2 is YFSETQ in the germline V gene. The CDR3 sequence is 14 residues long. The V gene lost 0 bases and the J gene lost 4 bases, with 11 bases spanning the gap.

The CDR3 loop reads CASSYGPQGAEAFF. The CDR3, as DNA: TGTGCCAGCAGTTACGGCCCCCAGGGAGCTGAAGCTTTCTTT. The rearrangement uses TRBV6-5 and TRBJ1-1; D is possibly TRBD1 (5 bases). The CDR3 runs 14 residues. Germline CDR1 is MNHEY and CDR2 is SVGAGI. V was trimmed by 2 bases and J by 6 bases, leaving 13 bases between them.

The chain is built from TRBV18 and TRBJ1-1, with 9 nucleotides matching TRBD1. The trim removed 5 bases at V and 4 bases at J, leaving 8 bases unmatched. The CDR3 is 15 amino acids. From germline, CDR1 is KGHSH and CDR2 LQKENI. CDR3 sequence: CASSTRTGAGTEAFF. The CDR3 nucleotides read TGTGCCAGCTCAACACGGACAGGGGCGGGCACTGAAGCTTTCTTT.